The T cell receptor beta chain described here comes from a study of radiotherapy plus CTLA-4 blockade in lung cancer. Germline V CDR1 and CDR2: SGHTA, FQGNSA. This CDR3 has 13 residues. Trimming removed 5 bases from V and 2 bases from J, with 9 bases in between. The repertoire was sequenced with immunoSEQ multiplex PCR; TCRdb's copy has only in-frame clones and lacks some. The sample lists 50,000 to 65,000 clones, approximately 84% occurring once. This TCR came from a human donor with non-small cell lung cancer whose response to radiotherapy plus ipilimumab could not be evaluated. This chain links TRBV7-2 with TRBJ2-5; weak D call: TRBD1 (6 bases). The sequencing here drew on peripheral blood, taken from a patient treated with radiotherapy plus ipilimumab. This CDR3 reads CASSDGTQETQYF. The DNA for the CDR3 is TGTGCCAGCAGCGACGGGACACAAGAGACCCAGTACTTC.